The 8 T cell receptor beta chains presented below share a single source sample, sequenced in a study of blood T cell repertoires in COVID-19. Sequencing used immunoSEQ multiplex PCR; TCRdb keeps in-frame clones, though not all of them. The table records about 480,000 clones, 88% of them present only once. Sequencing was done on a sample of PBMCs or T cells enriched from blood (not recorded which). These receptors came from a woman between 40 and 55 years old who had recovered from COVID-19.

On this clone: The sample contains more than one DNA sequence encoding this CDR3. The chain employs TRBV9 and TRBJ1-3; 7 nucleotides line up with TRBD1. This CDR3 region has 15 residues. The germline V gene has CDR1 SGDLS and CDR2 YYNGEE. J lost 0 bases, V lost 4 bases, and 4 bases had no gene match. Here the CDR3 reads CASSSGQLSGNTIYF. DNA of the CDR3: TGTGCCAGCAGCTCGGGACAGCTCTCTGGAAACACCATATATTTT.

V usage is TRBV7-2 and J usage is TRBJ2-7; 8 positions match TRBD1. The germline V gene encodes CDR1 SGHTA and CDR2 FQGNSA. The CDR3 loop spans 16 amino acids. Trimming at V came to 4 bases and at J to 3 bases, leaving 11 bases not matched to a gene. CDR3 in amino acids: CASSSTDRDRLYEQYF. Written as DNA, the CDR3 is TGTGCCAGCAGCTCCACCGATCGGGACAGGCTCTACGAGCAGTACTTC.

The V and J genes are TRBV6-6 and TRBJ1-6; 7 bases line up with TRBD1. The V gene's germline CDR1 is MNHNY and CDR2 SVGAGI (reference sequence). The CDR3 is 13 residues long. V shed 5 bases and J 10 bases; nucleotides not matched to a gene: 5. The CDR3 spells CASSPQGESPLHF. The DNA of the CDR3 is TGTGCCAGCAGTCCGCAGGGGGAATCACCCCTCCACTTT.

This chain links TRBV19 with TRBJ1-1; D not certain. Trimming removed 1 base from V and 10 bases from J, with 16 bases in between. The CDR3 runs 14 residues. Germline assignment: CDR1 LNHDA and CDR2 SQIVND (reference sequence). The CDR3 bases are TGTGCCAGTAGTATAGTTGCTGGTGGCCGGGGAGCTTTCTTT. As protein: CASSIVAGGRGAFF.

This chain connects TRBV2 to TRBJ2-1, with D possibly matching TRBD2 (5 bases). V lost 5 bases and J lost 7, with 9 bases in between. The CDR3 length is 12 residues. Germline CDR1 reads SNHLY; CDR2 reads FYNNEI. CDR3 DNA sequence: TGTGCCAGCAGTTTTAGACTAAATGAGCAGTTCTTC. It yields the protein CASSFRLNEQFF.

The rearrangement uses TRBV9 and TRBJ2-7, with 7 bases fitting TRBD2. CDR3 length: 13 residues. CDR1 is SGDLS, CDR2 YYNGEE, per germline. Losses at the gene ends were 3 bases for V and 5 bases for J; bases not matched to a gene: 5. CDR3 sequence: CASSERGFDEQYF. CDR3 coding DNA: TGTGCCAGCAGCGAGCGGGGATTCGACGAGCAGTACTTC.

The chain combines TRBV3-1 (or the pseudogene TRBV3-2) with TRBJ2-1, with TRBD2 matching over 11 bases. Trimming removed 0 bases from V and 4 bases from J; junction bases left unmatched: 2. CDR3 size: 16 residues. Looked up from germline, CDR1 is LGHDT and CDR2 is YNNKEL (reference sequence). For the CDR3, the DNA is TGTGCCAGCAGCCAAGAAAGACTAGCGGGATACAATGAGCAGTTCTTC. Amino acids: CASSQERLAGYNEQFF.

This clone was seen once. The genes are TRBV27 and TRBJ2-1; 10 positions match TRBD2. V lost 5 bases, J lost 7 bases, and 8 bases stayed unmatched. CDR3 length: 15 amino acids. The germline gives CDR1 MNHEY, CDR2 SMNVEV (reference sequence). CDR3 in DNA: TGTGCCAGCAGTAAGGGCACTAGCGGGATTAATGAGCAGTTCTTC. It encodes CASSKGTSGINEQFF.